This TCR beta chain was recorded in a study of glioma-infiltrating T cells after dendritic cell vaccination. On this clone: Other DNA variants within this sample encode the same CDR3.

Primers: 60 V beta forward and 13 J beta reverse. Profiling relied on immunoSEQ multiplex PCR, and the TCRdb table lists in-frame clones only, not all of them. The repertoire holds fewer than 90,000 clones, with about four fifths as singletons. Time point here: after dendritic cell vaccination, including at tumor progression/relapse. Germline CDR1 and CDR2: LGHNA and YSLEER. Trimming removed 0 bases from V and 3 bases from J; junction bases left unmatched: 5. The CDR3 runs to 16 residues. The J gene is TRBJ2-7, the V gene TRBV4-3; 10 positions match TRBD2. This specimen consisted of blood, obtained after dendritic cell vaccination. The clonotype comes from a human donor with glioblastoma. This CDR3 reads CASSQDRSGGYYEQYF. The CDR3 region has the DNA TGCGCCAGCAGCCAAGATCGTAGCGGGGGGTACTACGAGCAGTACTTC.